This TCR beta chain appears in the sequencing data of a study of cytomegalovirus exposure and HLA in healthy donors. Study background: Approximately 85 million unique TCRs from HLA-typed donors were held in an early data release. Regarding the study as a whole: The study put 150 to 200 TCR beta chains on its list as cytomegalovirus-associated.

In the PCR, 60 Vbeta and 13 Jbeta primers were used. Generated by immunoSEQ multiplex PCR, the TCRdb table keeps only in-frame clones and is missing some. The sample yields over 55,000 clones, over 60% seen once. Notes on this clone: The target antigen is unknown.

With 0 bases clipped from V and 5 bases from J, the junction kept 5 bases outside the gene matches. Germline V lookup: CDR1 SGDLS, CDR2 YYNGEE. The CDR3 has 15 amino acids. Each donor's status was that of a healthy bone marrow donor. This clonotype was sampled from a man aged 40-55 years in good health and CMV-seropositive. The source material was PBMCs. The rearrangement joins TRBV9 to TRBJ1-5, with 7 bases identical to TRBD1. The CDR3 region has the DNA TGTGCCAGCAGCGTAGCAGGGGGAACGGATCAGCCCCAGCATTTT. Translating it yields CASSVAGGTDQPQHF.